The 31 T cell receptor beta chains listed next were all sequenced from one sample in a study of blood T cell repertoires in COVID-19. TCRdb's table, derived via immunoSEQ multiplex PCR, lists solely in-frame clones and lacks some. The top ten hold over 7.5% of the sample, which has some 170,000 clones, about 81% seen once. The sequenced material came from peripheral blood. Source of these receptors: a woman between 65 and 79 years old with acute or convalescent COVID-19.

This chain joins TRBV9 and TRBJ2-3, with 9 bases matching TRBD2. There are 16 residues in the CDR3. Germline CDR1 reads SGDLS; CDR2 reads YYNGEE. Trimming cost V 3 bases and J 2 bases; bases outside gene matches: 7. In DNA form, the CDR3 reads TGTGCCAGCAGCGCACGCGGGGGGGCCAACACAGATACGCAGTATTTT. This codes for CASSARGGANTDTQYF.

This clone was found a few times. CDR3 loop: CSVEERVGYTF. CDR3 sequence (DNA): TGCAGCGTTGAAGAGAGGGTTGGCTACACCTTC. J is TRBJ1-2 and V is TRBV29-1; D call uncertain. The V and J ends lost 0 bases and 7 bases respectively, with 6 bases between them. CDR1 SQVTM and CDR2 ANQGSEA come from the germline V gene. The CDR3 spans 11 residues.

The chain carries TRBV4-3 and TRBJ2-7, with D possibly matching TRBD2 (6 bases). The CDR3 contains 13 residues. The germline V gene has CDR1 LGHNA and CDR2 YSLEER. Trimming pared 1 base from V and 4 bases from J, leaving 8 bases between. CDR3 DNA: TGCGCCAGCAGCCAAGTGGGGACTTACGAGCAGTACTTC. This gives the protein CASSQVGTYEQYF.

The table lists this clone with a few counts. This chain joins TRBV7-2 and TRBJ2-4; 8 bases match TRBD1. Germline CDR1 is SGHTA and CDR2 is FQGNSA. The CDR3 runs to 16 residues. V trimming: 5 bases; J trimming: 0 bases; junction bases outside the gene matches: 6. The CDR3: CASSARQGSAKNIQYF. DNA of the CDR3: TGTGCCAGCAGCGCCAGACAGGGGTCAGCCAAAAACATTCAGTACTTC.

This clone was detected only once. The chain uses TRBV18 and TRBJ1-6; tentatively, D is TRBD1 (6 bases). Germline V CDR1 and CDR2: KGHSH, LQKENI. The CDR3 has 15 amino acids. V was clipped by 3 bases and J by 7 bases, with 13 bases between them. The CDR3 DNA reads as TGTGCCAGCTCACCTGCAGGGGTAGGGAATTCACCCCTCCACTTT. It is translated as CASSPAGVGNSPLHF.

The chain is built from TRBV7-6 and TRBJ2-1; a weak D match, TRBD2 (5 bases). From germline, CDR1 is SGHVS and CDR2 FNYEAQ. This CDR3 is built from 16 residues. V was shortened by 0 bases and J by 3 bases, with 12 bases between the two germline ends. CDR3 amino acids: CASSLAGLDFYNEQFF. The CDR3 DNA sequence: TGTGCCAGCAGCTTAGCCGGGCTGGACTTCTACAATGAGCAGTTCTTC.

This clone was observed a single time. Other DNA sequences in this sample translate to the same CDR3. CDR3 DNA sequence: TGTGCCAGCAGCTTCGGTCTAGCAGCTCAAGAGACCCAGTACTTC. It yields the protein CASSFGLAAQETQYF. This chain joins TRBV5-6 and TRBJ2-5, with D maybe TRBD2 (5 bases). CDR1 is SGHDT, CDR2 YYEEEE, per germline. This CDR3 region has 15 residues. The V gene lost 2 bases and the J gene lost 2 bases, with 13 bases spanning the gap.

The chain links TRBV18 to TRBJ1-2, with 9 bases fitting TRBD1. This CDR3 has 14 amino acids. V shed 3 bases and J 8 bases; nucleotides not matched to a gene: 7. Looked up from germline, CDR1 is KGHSH and CDR2 is LQKENI. CDR3 nucleotide sequence: TGTGCCAGCTCACCGGACAGGGGAGGAAAGGGCTACACCTTC. The encoded protein is CASSPDRGGKGYTF.

This chain uses TRBV10-3 with TRBJ2-7; TRBD1 matches 7 bases. CDR3 size: 14 residues. Germline CDR1 is ENHRY and CDR2 is SYGVKD. The V and J ends lost 5 bases and 4 bases, in that order; junction bases with no gene match: 8. CDR3 DNA: TGTGCCATCAGTCCCTCCCGGGACAGATACGAGCAGTACTTC. This sequence encodes CAISPSRDRYEQYF.

This chain uses TRBV4-1 with TRBJ2-1; D is perhaps TRBD2 (6 bases). Germline CDR1 and CDR2: MGHRA and YSYEKL. Between the trimmed V and J ends, which lost 4 bases and 3 bases, there was a span of 16 bases. The CDR3 covers 16 residues. The CDR3 DNA follows: TGCGCCAGCAGCCTGCAGGCCGGGAGTAACTACAATGAGCAGTTCTTC. This translates into CASSLQAGSNYNEQFF.

The count of this clone is one. The chain combines TRBV28 with TRBJ1-6; a weak D match, TRBD1 (6 bases). This CDR3 is built from 19 residues. The germline V gene has CDR1 MDHEN and CDR2 SYDVKM. Trimming removed 5 bases from V and 0 bases from J, with 20 bases in between. CDR3 in amino acids: CASSPPGGGGPSYNSPLHF. The CDR3 DNA follows: TGTGCCAGCAGTCCTCCGGGGGGAGGGGGTCCCTCCTATAATTCACCCCTCCACTTT.

The V gene is TRBV5-6, the J gene TRBJ2-1, with D maybe TRBD2 (6 bases). Per germline, CDR1 SGHDT and CDR2 YYEEEE. This CDR3 is built from 15 residues. Trimming shortened V by 5 bases and J by 10 bases, and 22 bases separated the two germline ends. The CDR3 here is CASRRDWPRSGEQFF. CDR3 bases: TGTGCCAGCAGGAGGGACTGGCCTCGTTCCGGAGAGCAGTTCTTC.

This sequence joins TRBV9 and TRBJ2-3; TRBD2 matches 8 bases. The CDR3 spans 17 residues. CDR1 SGDLS and CDR2 YYNGEE come from the germline V gene. J lost 4 bases, V lost 0 bases, and 10 bases had no gene match. The CDR3 region has the DNA TGTGCCAGCAGCGTAGAGGGGGGGACTAGACGCCCAGATACGCAGTATTTT. The encoded protein is CASSVEGGTRRPDTQYF.

The chain has TRBV18 and TRBJ2-5, with D maybe TRBD2 (5 bases). Trimming took off 5 bases at V and 1 base at J, with 11 bases between the two ends. Germline-derived CDR1 and CDR2 are KGHSH and LQKENI. This CDR3 has 14 residues. Written as DNA, the CDR3 is TGTGCCAGCTCAAAGCGGAGCCCCCAAGAGACCCAGTACTTC. Translated: CASSKRSPQETQYF.

The chain recombines TRBV28 with TRBJ2-7; TRBD2 aligns across 13 bases. The CDR3 covers 17 residues. Unmatched junction bases numbered 6, after V lost 4 bases and J lost 0 bases. The V gene's germline CDR1 is MDHEN and CDR2 SYDVKM. The DNA for the CDR3 is TGTGCCAGCAGTTCCATCGGGACTAGCGGGATCTCCTACGAGCAGTACTTC. This gives the protein CASSSIGTSGISYEQYF.

The V call is TRBV19, the J call TRBJ1-1, with 7 nucleotides matching TRBD1. The CDR3 has 14 residues. Germline V gene data show CDR1 as LNHDA and CDR2 as SQIVND (reference sequence). J was trimmed by 7 bases and V by 3 bases; bases with no gene match: 8. This chain's CDR3 is CASSISRGKGEAFF. Here the CDR3 DNA reads TGTGCCAGTAGTATTTCCAGGGGGAAGGGTGAAGCTTTCTTT.

The chain carries TRBV1 and TRBJ1-5. TRBV1 is described as a pseudogene. The CDR3 sequence is 15 residues long. The CDR3, as DNA: TGCACCAGCAGCCAAGACGGGGTGAAAAGGGCACCCCAGCATTTT. This codes for CTSSQDGVKRAPQHF.

The chain uses TRBV4-3 and TRBJ1-1, with D perhaps TRBD1 (5 bases). Trimming took off 0 bases at V and 6 bases at J, with 14 bases between the two ends. The germline V gene has CDR1 LGHNA and CDR2 YSLEER. The CDR3 has 15 amino acids. The CDR3 DNA is TGCGCCAGCAGCCAAGACCTCCAGGGAGGAGCTGAAGCTTTCTTT. Amino acid sequence: CASSQDLQGGAEAFF.

This chain joins TRBV4-2 and TRBJ1-5; tentatively, D is TRBD1 (6 bases). The germline V gene has CDR1 LGHNA and CDR2 YNFKEQ. Trimming left V 0 bases short and J 11 bases short, with 17 bases between. The CDR3 sequence is 15 residues long. CDR3 residues: CASSQDLGGGGAQHF. The CDR3 DNA follows: TGTGCCAGCAGCCAAGATCTAGGGGGAGGGGGAGCCCAGCATTTT.

The chain is built from TRBV27 and TRBJ2-1; D not certain. Trimming removed 1 base from V and 5 bases from J, with 9 bases in between. The CDR3 is 14 amino acids. Looked up from germline, CDR1 is MNHEY and CDR2 is SMNVEV (reference sequence). The CDR3 DNA reads TGTGCCAGCAGTTTATTCCCAACTCACAATGAGCAGTTCTTC. Protein: CASSLFPTHNEQFF.

For the CDR3, the DNA is TGTGCCAGCCTCTTCGGACAGGGGGTTACAGCCGACACCTTC. This translates into CASLFGQGVTADTF. The chain has TRBV6-5 and TRBJ1-2, with TRBD1 matching over 10 bases. The CDR3 totals 14 residues. The V segment lost 8 bases and the J segment 12 bases; nucleotides outside the gene matches: 15. The germline V gene has CDR1 MNHEY and CDR2 SVGAGI.

V is TRBV10-2 and J is TRBJ2-3; 9 bases agree with TRBD2. Per the germline V gene, CDR1 is WSHSY and CDR2 is SAAADI. CDR3 length: 20 residues. The V gene end was trimmed by 2 bases and the J gene end by 2 bases; junction bases not matched to a gene: 17. The CDR3 DNA follows: TGCGCCAGCAGTGAGAGGGGTGGGGCTAGCGGGGTAAGATCCACAGATACGCAGTATTTT. Its protein is CASSERGGASGVRSTDTQYF.

CDR3 nucleotide sequence: TGTGCCAGCAGTTCACATTCCTATGGCTACACCTTC. Amino acids: CASSSHSYGYTF. This chain connects TRBV6-5 to TRBJ1-2; D call uncertain. V lost 4 bases and J lost 4, with 7 bases in between. The CDR3 has 12 residues. Germline CDR1 is MNHEY and CDR2 is SVGAGI.

This clone came up once. The V and J genes are TRBV7-8 and TRBJ1-5; D call uncertain. The CDR3 loop spans 12 amino acids. CDR1 is SGHVS, CDR2 FQNEAQ, per germline. Trimming removed 5 bases from V and 7 bases from J, with 9 bases in between. The CDR3 DNA is TGTGCCAGCAGCCGCGCGGAGCAGCCCCAGCATTTT. Translating gives CASSRAEQPQHF. Complete variable domain (other parts from reference TRBV7-8 and TRBJ1-5): GAGVSQSPRYKVAKRGQDVALRCDPISGHVSLFWYQQALGQGPEFLTYFQNEAQLDKSGLPSDRFFAERPEGSVSTLKIQRTQQEDSAVYLCASSRAEQPQHFGDGTRLSIL.

About this clone: At one end the junction does not follow the germline gene, possibly because of a read error. The V gene is TRBV4-1, the J gene TRBJ2-4, with 8 bases identical to TRBD1. Germline-derived CDR1 and CDR2 are MGHRA and YSYEKL. The CDR3 has 14 amino acids. In DNA, the CDR3 is TGCGCCAGCAACCAAAACAGGGGGAGTGACATTCAGTACTTC. Protein sequence: CASNQNRGSDIQYF.

This chain connects TRBV4-3 to TRBJ1-4; the D gene is possibly TRBD1 (5 bases). With 4 bases removed from V and 5 bases from J, the gap between germline ends came to 14 bases. The CDR3 spans 15 residues. Looked up from germline, CDR1 is LGHNA and CDR2 is YSLEER. The CDR3 bases are TGCGCCAGCAGCCTCCGCGGGACGGCGAATGAAAAACTGTTTTTT. Protein sequence: CASSLRGTANEKLFF.

V usage is TRBV18 and J usage is TRBJ1-5; D gene unclear. The length of the CDR3 is 16 residues. V dropped 5 bases and J dropped 1 base, with 15 bases sitting between them. The V gene's germline CDR1 is KGHSH and CDR2 LQKENI. CDR3 nucleotide sequence: TGTGCCAGCTCAGGCGGGATGGGTCAGAGCAATCAGCCCCAGCATTTT. It codes for CASSGGMGQSNQPQHF.

This clone was observed once. This CDR3 reads CASSQDQGQGWTEAFF. CDR3 nucleotides: TGTGCCAGCAGCCAAGATCAGGGCCAGGGGTGGACTGAAGCTTTCTTT. The chain couples TRBV3-1 (or the pseudogene TRBV3-2) to TRBJ1-1; a possible D gene is TRBD1 (6 bases). CDR1 and CDR2 from the germline V gene are LGHDT and YNNKEL (reference sequence). The CDR3 spans 16 residues. V was cut by 0 bases and J by 5 bases, with 16 bases left in between.

This clone was seen a handful of times. The chain is built from TRBV5-1 and TRBJ2-2; the match to TRBD1 covers 7 bases. The CDR3 sequence is 16 residues long. Germline assignment: CDR1 SGHRS and CDR2 YFSETQ. Unmatched junction bases numbered 7, after V lost 5 bases and J lost 0 bases. For the CDR3, the DNA is TGCGCCAGCAGGAAGACAGGGACCCCGAACACCGGGGAGCTGTTTTTT. It specifies CASRKTGTPNTGELFF.

J is TRBJ2-5 and V is TRBV18; a possible D gene is TRBD2 (6 bases). Trimming stripped 3 bases from V and 9 bases from J, with 8 bases between. Germline assignment: CDR1 KGHSH and CDR2 LQKENI. The CDR3 extends over 11 amino acids. CDR3 sequence (DNA): TGTGCCAGCTCACCCGGGGAGGCCCAGTACTTC. Translation gives CASSPGEAQYF.

The count of this clone is one. The chain is built from TRBV5-1 and TRBJ2-3; the D gene is possibly TRBD2 (5 bases). V was clipped by 0 bases and J by 2 bases, with 7 bases between them. Germline CDR1 SGHRS, CDR2 YFSETQ. This CDR3 comprises 14 residues. The CDR3 sequence: CASSLERVTDTQYF. The CDR3 coding sequence is TGCGCCAGCAGCTTGGAGAGGGTCACAGATACGCAGTATTTT.